Presented here are 22 T cell receptor beta chains from one specimen sequenced in a study of cytomegalovirus exposure and HLA in healthy donors (dated by TCRdb to 2017 to 2019). Library generation was performed with the immunoSEQ multiplex PCR assay. For the multiplex PCR, a mixture combining 60 forward primers for TCR Vbeta segments and 13 reverse primers for TCR Jbeta segments was used. Imported from immuneACCESS, the table was reduced by TCRdb to in-frame sequences with V and J called. These copies leave out some clones; in studies compared against another copy, an unresolved V gene accounts for under half, and the cause of the remainder is not known. Present in this sample are approximately 130,000 clones, around three quarters of which were seen just once. In total, the top ten clones hold roughly 6.1% of the sample. Material: PBMCs. Receptors originate from a woman between 35 and 50 years old in good health and CMV-seronegative.

The rearrangement joins TRBV19 to TRBJ2-1; D is unclear. The CDR3 length is 13 residues. Germline CDR1 reads LNHDA; CDR2 reads SQIVND (reference sequence). Trimming removed 7 bases from V and 7 bases from J, with 14 bases in between. This CDR3 reads CASTWAGRNEQFF. In nucleotides, the CDR3 is TGTGCCAGTACTTGGGCAGGCCGAAATGAGCAGTTCTTC.

The J gene is TRBJ2-1, the V gene TRBV2; 12 bases agree with TRBD2. The germline V gene encodes CDR1 SNHLY and CDR2 FYNNEI. The V gene end was trimmed by 3 bases and the J gene end by 6 bases; junction bases not matched to a gene: 3. The CDR3 is 15 residues long. Written as DNA, the CDR3 is TGTGCCAGCAGTGAGACTAGCGGGAGAGTCAATGAGCAGTTCTTC. Its protein is CASSETSGRVNEQFF.

The rearrangement uses TRBV20-1 and TRBJ2-7; no definite D call. Trimming took 3 bases from V and 1 from J, leaving 4 bases between them. CDR1 DFQATT and CDR2 SNEGSKA come from the germline V gene (reference sequence). The CDR3 spans 11 residues. The CDR3 DNA is TGCAGTGCTAGCAAATCCTACGAGCAGTACTTC. This gives the protein CSASKSYEQYF.

The gene calls are TRBV7-6 and TRBJ2-7, with 7 bases identical to TRBD1. J lost 2 bases, V lost 8 bases, and 6 bases had no gene match. CDR1 SGHVS and CDR2 FNYEAQ come from the germline V gene. The CDR3 has 13 residues. The CDR3 spells CASGSGQTYEQYF. CDR3 sequence (DNA): TGTGCCAGCGGATCGGGACAGACCTACGAGCAGTACTTC.

The chain employs TRBV19 and TRBJ2-1; the match to TRBD2 covers 8 bases. Germline-derived CDR1 and CDR2 are LNHDA and SQIVND (reference sequence). With V trimmed by 6 bases and J by 2 bases, 9 bases remained unmatched. CDR3 size: 16 residues. The CDR3 coding sequence is TGTGCCAGTAGAGGACTAGCCTCCGGAGCCTACAATGAGCAGTTCTTC. It specifies CASRGLASGAYNEQFF.

The chain is built from TRBV7-3 and TRBJ2-1; 9 nucleotides align to TRBD2. The CDR3 totals 15 residues. With V trimmed by 2 bases and J by 6 bases, 5 bases remained unmatched. Germline CDR1 reads SGHTA; CDR2 reads FQGTGA. The CDR3 bases are TGTGCCAGCAGCTTAGTAGCGGGAGCTTTCAATGAGCAGTTCTTC. This sequence encodes CASSLVAGAFNEQFF.

The V gene is TRBV28, the J gene TRBJ1-2; TRBD1 matches 7 bases. From germline, CDR1 is MDHEN and CDR2 SYDVKM. V lost 6 bases and J lost 0; bases outside the gene matches: 4. The CDR3 totals 14 residues. The DNA for the CDR3 is TGTGCCAGCAGCCCGACAGGGTCTAACTATGGCTACACCTTC. Translation: CASSPTGSNYGYTF.

V is TRBV6-5 and J is TRBJ1-1; the D gene is possibly TRBD1 (6 bases). Trimming cost V 7 bases and J 11 bases, with 26 bases left between them. This CDR3 region has 15 residues. Germline V gene data show CDR1 as MNHEY and CDR2 as SVGAGI. The CDR3 reads CASNLGGAGFDYAFF. The CDR3 nucleotides are TGTGCCAGCAACCTCGGGGGGGCGGGCTTTGATTATGCTTTCTTT.

This rearrangement joins TRBV7-9 to TRBJ1-2; TRBD1 aligns across 7 bases. This CDR3 is built from 15 residues. V was pared by 4 bases and J by 4 bases, with 9 bases of the junction left unmatched. The germline V gene encodes CDR1 SEHNR and CDR2 FQNEAQ (reference sequence). CDR3 protein: CASSSGQPRAYGYTF. CDR3 sequence (DNA): TGTGCCAGCAGCTCGGGACAGCCCAGGGCCTATGGCTACACCTTC.

The chain employs TRBV9 and TRBJ2-7, with 9 positions matching TRBD2. V dropped 0 bases and J dropped 6; count of bases not matched to a gene: 7. The CDR3 runs 15 residues. Germline CDR1 is SGDLS and CDR2 is YYNGEE. This chain's CDR3 is CASSVGVAGVSEQYF. DNA of the CDR3: TGTGCCAGCAGCGTAGGGGTAGCGGGAGTGAGCGAGCAGTACTTC.

In its sample, this clone was seen a few times. The chain links TRBV11-3 to TRBJ2-6; 8 bases are a match to TRBD1. CDR3 length: 15 amino acids. The germline V gene encodes CDR1 SGHNT and CDR2 YENEEA. J lost 2 bases, V lost 5 bases, and 2 bases had no gene match. The CDR3 is CASSQGAAGANVLTF. The DNA of the CDR3 is TGTGCCAGCAGCCAGGGGGCTGCTGGGGCCAACGTCCTGACTTTC.

This clone was observed once. This chain connects TRBV10-3 to TRBJ2-3; 8 bases agree with TRBD2. V trimming: 6 bases; J trimming: 5 bases; junction bases outside the gene matches: 10. The CDR3 sequence is 15 residues long. The germline V gene encodes CDR1 ENHRY and CDR2 SYGVKD. The CDR3 region is CAISLAGPRGDTQYF. DNA of the CDR3: TGTGCCATCAGCTTAGCGGGACCAAGGGGAGATACGCAGTATTTT.

This chain joins TRBV15 and TRBJ2-1, with TRBD2 matching 8 bases. The junction had 6 bases not matched to a gene; V was cut back by 3 bases and J by 8 bases. Germline V gene data show CDR1 as LNHNV and CDR2 as YYDKDF (reference sequence). This CDR3 region has 14 residues. CDR3 DNA sequence: TGTGCCACCAGCAGGGGACTAGGGGGATATGAGCAGTTCTTC. The encoded protein is CATSRGLGGYEQFF. Based on the CDR3 plus reference TRBV15 and TRBJ2-1, the full variable domain is DAMVIQNPRYQVTQFGKPVTLSCSQTLNHNVMYWYQQKSSQAPKLLFHYYDKDFNNEADTPDNFQSRRPNTSFCFLDIRSPGLGDTAMYLCATSRGLGGYEQFFGPGTRLTVL.

The V gene is TRBV2, the J gene TRBJ1-1; D ambiguous. CDR1 and CDR2 (germline): SNHLY, FYNNEI. V was cut by 5 bases and J by 3 bases, with 4 bases left in between. This CDR3 comprises 11 residues. CDR3 protein: CASSQYTEAFF. The CDR3 DNA sequence: TGTGCCAGCAGTCAGTACACTGAAGCTTTCTTT.

The chain combines TRBV19 with TRBJ2-4, with D unclear. This CDR3 spans 13 amino acids. Germline V gene lookup returns CDR1 LNHDA and CDR2 SQIVND (reference sequence). V was pared by 3 bases and J by 6 bases, with 9 bases between. The CDR3 DNA follows: TGTGCCAGTAGTATTCAGCCAGGAAACATTCAGTACTTC. This gives the protein CASSIQPGNIQYF.

The chain joins TRBV6-4 to TRBJ2-1; 14 nucleotides match TRBD2. Per germline, CDR1 MRHNA and CDR2 SNTAGT. Unmatched junction bases numbered 7, after V lost 5 bases and J lost 10 bases. The CDR3 is made up of 15 amino acids. CDR3 in amino acids: CASSRLAGGPQEQFF. DNA for the CDR3: TGTGCCAGCAGTCGACTAGCGGGAGGGCCGCAGGAGCAGTTCTTC.

The CDR3 loop reads CASKGWGLDKNIQYF. For the CDR3, the DNA is TGTGCCAGCAAAGGGTGGGGGCTCGACAAAAACATTCAGTACTTC. The chain uses TRBV27 and TRBJ2-4; perhaps TRBD1 as D (6 bases). The CDR3 has 15 residues. Germline V gene lookup returns CDR1 MNHEY and CDR2 SMNVEV (reference sequence). Trimming shortened V by 7 bases and J by 3 bases, and 16 bases separated the two germline ends.

This clone was recorded a few times. V and J are TRBV11-2 and TRBJ2-2, with unresolved D. Between the trimmed V and J ends, which lost 1 base and 3 bases, there was a span of 9 bases. The CDR3 is 15 residues long. Germline CDR1 SGHAT, CDR2 FQNNGV. The CDR3, as DNA: TGTGCCAGCAGCTTAGCGACTTCCCACACCGGGGAGCTGTTTTTT. Residues: CASSLATSHTGELFF.

The chain uses TRBV4-2 and TRBJ2-7; TRBD2 agrees at 7 bases. The CDR3 contains 15 residues. Germline CDR1 is LGHNA and CDR2 is YNFKEQ. V dropped 4 bases and J dropped 2; count of bases not matched to a gene: 8. The CDR3 DNA sequence: TGTGCCAGCAGCCTCCCCCGGGGGGAAACCTACGAGCAGTACTTC. Translating it yields CASSLPRGETYEQYF.

The rearrangement links TRBV6-4 to TRBJ1-4; TRBD1 is a possible D gene (5 bases). Between the trimmed V and J ends, which lost 9 bases and 8 bases, there was a span of 13 bases. Germline assignment: CDR1 MRHNA and CDR2 SNTAGT. This CDR3 region has 12 residues. The chain's CDR3 is CARTGGEEKLFF. CDR3 in DNA: TGTGCCAGAACGGGGGGGGAGGAAAAACTGTTTTTT.

The chain is built from TRBV18 and TRBJ2-1, with D tentatively TRBD1 (6 bases). The CDR3 has 15 amino acids. From germline, CDR1 is KGHSH and CDR2 LQKENI. V lost 0 bases, J lost 6 bases, and 12 bases lay in between. In DNA form, the CDR3 reads TGTGCCAGCTCACCACCGCTCAGGGGTCTCAATGAGCAGTTCTTC. Its protein is CASSPPLRGLNEQFF.

This clone has a handful of counts. The chain employs TRBV6-1 and TRBJ1-4; 11 nucleotides agree with TRBD1. Trimming took 4 bases from V and 3 from J; bases not matched to a gene: 4. The CDR3 contains 16 residues. Germline values: CDR1 MNHNS, CDR2 SASEGT. The CDR3 spells CASSVRDRGSNEKLFF. CDR3 nucleotide sequence: TGTGCCAGCAGTGTCCGGGACAGGGGGTCTAATGAAAAACTGTTTTTT.